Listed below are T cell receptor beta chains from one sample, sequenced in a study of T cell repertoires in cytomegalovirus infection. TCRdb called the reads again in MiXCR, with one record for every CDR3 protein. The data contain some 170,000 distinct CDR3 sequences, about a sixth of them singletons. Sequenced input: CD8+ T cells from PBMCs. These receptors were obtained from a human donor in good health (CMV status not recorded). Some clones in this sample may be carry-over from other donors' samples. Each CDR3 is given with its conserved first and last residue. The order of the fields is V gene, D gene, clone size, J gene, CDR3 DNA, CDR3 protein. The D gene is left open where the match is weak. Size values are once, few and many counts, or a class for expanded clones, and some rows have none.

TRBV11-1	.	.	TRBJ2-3	TGTGCCAGCAGCAATCCCCAAGTTGCAAAAAAAGAACCCACAGATACGCAGTATTTT	CASSNPQVAKKEPTDTQYF
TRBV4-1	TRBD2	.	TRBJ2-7	TGCGCCAGCAGCGAGGGGACTAGCGGGGTGTGGGAGCAGTACTTC	CASSEGTSGVWEQYF
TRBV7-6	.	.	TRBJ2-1	TGTGCCAGCAGCCATACCCGGGGGAGCTCCTACAATGAGCAGTTCTTC	CASSHTRGSSYNEQFF
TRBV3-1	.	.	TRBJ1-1	TGTGCCAGCAGCCAAGGGGCCATTGAAGCTTTCTTT	CASSQGAIEAFF
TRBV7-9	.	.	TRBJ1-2	TGTGCCAGCAGCGGACGCGGGGACATCTCTGGCTATGGCTACACCTTC	CASSGRGDISGYGYTF
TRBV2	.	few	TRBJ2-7	TGTGCCAGCAGTGAAGCGCTTCAGGGTGGTTCCTACGAGCAGTACTTC	CASSEALQGGSYEQYF
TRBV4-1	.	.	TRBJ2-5	TGCGCCAGCAGCCAAGAGGGTATATGGGAGACCCAGTACTTC	CASSQEGIWETQYF
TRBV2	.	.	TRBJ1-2	TGTGCCAGCAGTGAAGAAGGTGGGATTAGGTATGGCTACACCTTC	CASSEEGGIRYGYTF
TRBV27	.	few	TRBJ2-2	TGTGCCAGCAGCAAACACCTGGGAGAGCTGTTTTTT	CASSKHLGELFF
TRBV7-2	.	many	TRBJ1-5	TGTGCCAGCAGCTTAGCGGACAGACCTAATCAGCCCCAGCATTTT	CASSLADRPNQPQHF